The 19 T cell receptor beta chains below come from one sample, sequenced in a study of shared clonotypes between healthy human individuals. TCRdb keeps only in-frame clones here, not all; method: immunoSEQ multiplex PCR. The sample contains about 2.4 million clones, over 85% of which appear only once. What was sequenced was naive CD4+ T cells from PBMCs. Subset noted: CD45RA+ positively selected. These receptors all stem from a man younger than 35 in good health. Some clones in this sample may be carry-over from other donors' samples.

V and J are TRBV7-9 and TRBJ2-7, with D hard to call. Germline lookup yields CDR1 SEHNR and CDR2 FQNEAQ (reference sequence). Deletions cut 1 base from V and 8 bases from J, with 15 bases between. The CDR3 contains 14 residues. The CDR3 here is CASSLVSRGVQQYF. The DNA for the CDR3 is TGTGCCAGCAGCTTAGTCTCCCGCGGTGTGCAGCAGTACTTC.

The chain links TRBV2 to TRBJ2-3; tentative D call: TRBD1 (6 bases). The germline V gene encodes CDR1 SNHLY and CDR2 FYNNEI. V was clipped by 4 bases and J by 5 bases, with 10 bases between them. This CDR3 is built from 13 residues. The CDR3 is CASSATGRDTQYF. The CDR3 DNA sequence: TGTGCCAGCAGTGCCACAGGGCGAGATACGCAGTATTTT.

Of note for this clone: Other DNA sequences in the same sample also yield this CDR3. This rearrangement joins TRBV5-1 to TRBJ2-5; TRBD1 might be the D (5 bases). CDR1 is SGHRS, CDR2 YFSETQ, per germline. The CDR3 contains 14 residues. V lost 3 bases and J lost 0, with 9 bases in between. DNA for the CDR3: TGCGCCAGCAGCTCTCAGGGATACCAAGAGACCCAGTACTTC. This codes for CASSSQGYQETQYF.

The chain combines TRBV29-1 with TRBJ2-1; the D gene could be TRBD1 or TRBD2 (5 bases each). V was clipped by 4 bases and J by 6 bases, with 13 bases between them. Germline V gene sequence: CDR1 SQVTM, CDR2 ANQGSEA. This CDR3 contains 13 residues. The CDR3 bases are TGCAGCGTTGCCCCGCCGGGGCTCAATGAGCAGTTCTTC. This encodes CSVAPPGLNEQFF.

The chain employs TRBV6-6 and TRBJ1-2; 8 bases are a match to TRBD1. CDR1 and CDR2 (germline): MNHNY, SVGAGI (reference sequence). The CDR3 length is 13 residues. With 6 bases clipped from V and 4 bases from J, the junction kept 4 bases outside the gene matches. DNA of the CDR3: TGTGCCAGCAGGGGGACAGGAGGCTATGGCTACACCTTC. The encoded protein is CASRGTGGYGYTF.

The gene calls are TRBV19 and TRBJ2-7, with D possibly TRBD1 on 5 matching bases. The germline CDR1 and CDR2 sequences are LNHDA and SQIVND (reference sequence). V was shortened by 6 bases and J by 2 bases, with 14 bases between the two germline ends. This CDR3 has 14 amino acids. The CDR3 DNA reads as TGTGCCAGTAGCAATACCAGGGCTACCTACGAGCAGTACTTC. Amino acids: CASSNTRATYEQYF.

This CDR3 is CASSDRTGNRYNEQFF. DNA for the CDR3: TGTGCCAGCAGTGACCGGACAGGGAACCGTTACAATGAGCAGTTCTTC. J is TRBJ2-1 and V is TRBV28; TRBD1 aligns across 8 bases. The CDR3 sequence is 16 residues long. The junction had 10 bases not matched to a gene; V was cut back by 5 bases and J by 4 bases. Germline values: CDR1 MDHEN, CDR2 SYDVKM. Using reference TRBV28 and TRBJ2-1 for the parts outside the CDR3, the full variable domain is DVKVTQSSRYLVKRTGEKVFLECVQDMDHENMFWYRQDPGLGLRLIYFSYDVKMKEKGDIPEGYSVSREKKERFSLILESASTNQTSMYLCASSDRTGNRYNEQFFGPGTRLTVL.

This chain joins TRBV10-3 and TRBJ2-1; 12 nucleotides align to TRBD2. This CDR3 is 15 amino acids long. V shed 6 bases and J 8 bases; nucleotides not matched to a gene: 8. Germline assignment: CDR1 ENHRY and CDR2 SYGVKD. The CDR3 region is CAIRGLAGGWDEQFF. The CDR3 region has the DNA TGTGCCATCAGAGGCCTAGCGGGAGGGTGGGATGAGCAGTTCTTC.

This chain joins TRBV6-6 and TRBJ2-7; D remains ambiguous. Germline-derived CDR1 and CDR2 are MNHNY and SVGAGI (reference sequence). V lost 7 bases and J lost 1, with 11 bases in between. The CDR3 length is 13 residues. The CDR3 bases are TGTGCCAGCACCCCTAGTCGGTCCTACGAGCAGTACTTC. It yields the protein CASTPSRSYEQYF.

The chain uses TRBV15 and TRBJ2-7; 8 nucleotides match TRBD2. Losses at the gene ends were 1 base for V and 2 bases for J; bases not matched to a gene: 7. The CDR3 has 16 amino acids. Germline V CDR1 and CDR2: LNHNV, YYDKDF (reference sequence). CDR3 sequence (DNA): TGTGCCACCAGCAGAGGGGGGGCGGGGGGCCCCTACGAGCAGTACTTC. Translating gives CATSRGGAGGPYEQYF.

The chain recombines TRBV27 with TRBJ1-4; tentative D call: TRBD1 (5 bases). Germline V gives CDR1 MNHEY, CDR2 SMNVEV (reference sequence). V lost 0 bases to trimming and J lost 6 bases, with 11 bases between them. The CDR3 loop spans 15 amino acids. This chain's CDR3 is CASSLSTVGYEKLFF. The CDR3 DNA reads as TGTGCCAGCAGTTTATCGACAGTAGGGTATGAAAAACTGTTTTTT.

The CDR3 DNA reads as TGTGCCAGCAGCTCGAGAGCCGCGGCAGGGGAAGGCTACACCTTC. It specifies CASSSRAAAGEGYTF. V and J are TRBV7-2 and TRBJ1-2, with a tentative D call TRBD1 (6 bases). The CDR3 is made up of 15 amino acids. V was cut by 4 bases and J by 8 bases, with 20 bases left in between. Germline lookup yields CDR1 SGHTA and CDR2 FQGNSA. Complete variable domain (other parts from reference TRBV7-2 and TRBJ1-2): GAGVSQSPSNKVTEKGKDVELRCDPISGHTALYWYRQSLGQGLEFLIYFQGNSAPDKSGLPSDRFSAERTGGSVSTLTIQRTQQEDSAVYLCASSSRAAAGEGYTFGSGTRLTVV.

The chain employs TRBV4-1 and TRBJ1-3, with D perhaps matching TRBD1 (5 bases). The CDR3 totals 18 residues. CDR1 and CDR2 (germline): MGHRA, YSYEKL. V lost 0 bases and J 0 bases, leaving 15 bases between the germline ends. The chain's CDR3 is CASSQDDRGTSSGNTIYF. CDR3 nucleotides: TGCGCCAGCAGCCAAGACGATCGGGGCACCAGCTCTGGAAACACCATATATTTT.

J is TRBJ2-1 and V is TRBV5-1; TRBD1 might be the D (6 bases). In germline, CDR1 is SGHRS, CDR2 YFSETQ. V lost 3 bases and J 10 bases, leaving 20 bases between the germline ends. The CDR3 covers 15 residues. The CDR3 bases are TGCGCCAGCAGCTCCCAGGGGACCCCCTCGTTGGAGCAGTTCTTC. It is translated as CASSSQGTPSLEQFF.

The rearrangement links TRBV2 to TRBJ1-1; no clear D gene. The ends were cut back, 10 bases at V and 0 bases at J, with 9 bases in the middle. CDR3 length: 12 residues. CDR1 is SNHLY, CDR2 FYNNEI, per germline. CDR3 nucleotide sequence: TGTGCCACCAGCTTTGTGAACACTGAAGCTTTCTTT. Amino acid sequence: CATSFVNTEAFF.

The rearrangement links TRBV6-5 to TRBJ2-1; D perhaps matches TRBD1 (5 bases). The germline V and J ends were trimmed by 5 bases and 4 bases, with 9 bases remaining between them. Germline-derived CDR1 and CDR2 are MNHEY and SVGAGI. The CDR3 loop spans 13 amino acids. In DNA, the CDR3 is TGTGCCAGCAGTCGCCAGGGATACAATGAGCAGTTCTTC. Amino acids: CASSRQGYNEQFF.

The chain recombines TRBV28 with TRBJ2-5; D unresolved. The V gene's germline CDR1 is MDHEN and CDR2 SYDVKM. This CDR3 is 13 amino acids long. V lost 3 bases to trimming and J lost 7 bases, with 12 bases between them. The CDR3 DNA follows: TGTGCCAGCAGTTTTGTCAAGGACGTGACCCAGTACTTC. Encoded protein: CASSFVKDVTQYF.

The V and J genes are TRBV5-1 and TRBJ2-1; possible D gene TRBD2, 5 bases. The V gene lost 0 bases and the J gene lost 1 base, with 14 bases spanning the gap. Germline assignment: CDR1 SGHRS and CDR2 YFSETQ. This CDR3 contains 17 residues. The CDR3 DNA sequence: TGCGCCAGCAGCTTGGGAGCGGTCGTGGCTTCCTACAATGAGCAGTTCTTC. Protein product: CASSLGAVVASYNEQFF.

This chain uses TRBV4-2 with TRBJ2-1; 7 positions match TRBD2. Trimming took 3 bases from V and 7 from J; bases not matched to a gene: 15. The germline CDR1 and CDR2 sequences are LGHNA and YNFKEQ. The CDR3 runs to 17 residues. This CDR3 is CASSQLLGRAIGNEQFF. As DNA, the CDR3 is TGTGCCAGCAGCCAGTTACTAGGGAGGGCCATTGGGAATGAGCAGTTCTTC.